Following are 17 T cell receptor beta chains from one sample sequenced in a study of radiation and T cells in renal cell carcinoma. Regarding time point: blood 2 weeks post-SBRT. Indicated treatment: 15 Gy SBRT to primary tumor, nephrectomy 4 weeks later. TCRdb keeps only in-frame clones here, not all; method: immunoSEQ multiplex PCR. This table holds tens of thousands of clones, approximately 80% found once. Specimen: blood, collected from a patient whose treatment included radiotherapy and nephrectomy. The receptors were gathered from an older woman with renal cell carcinoma.

This clone was observed a few times. The chain combines TRBV29-1 with TRBJ1-1; no reliable D call. V lost 5 bases and J 1 base, leaving 17 bases between the germline ends. This CDR3 has 15 residues. CDR1 and CDR2 from the germline V gene are SQVTM and ANQGSEA. The CDR3 region has the DNA TGCAGCGTTAGGTCTAGGAAGTTGGAGAACACTGAAGCTTTCTTT. It codes for CSVRSRKLENTEAFF.

The chain uses TRBV30 and TRBJ1-5; D is ambiguous. Trimming removed 0 bases at V and 7 bases at J, with 10 bases between. This CDR3 is built from 13 residues. CDR1 GTSNPN and CDR2 SVGIG come from the germline V gene (reference sequence). CDR3 nucleotide sequence: TGTGCCTGGAGTGTACGAGGGATCCAGCCCCAGCATTTT. As protein: CAWSVRGIQPQHF. Looking up the rest from reference TRBV30 and TRBJ1-5 gives the full variable domain: SQTIHQWPATLVQPVGSPLSLECTVEGTSNPNLYWYRQAAGRGLQLLFYSVGIGQISSEVPQNLSASRPQDRQFILSSKKLLLSDSGFYLCAWSVRGIQPQHFGDGTRLSIL.

This chain joins TRBV5-8 and TRBJ2-5; D perhaps matches TRBD2 (7 bases). The V end was cut by 1 base, the J end by 3 bases, with 10 bases between. Germline values: CDR1 SGHTS, CDR2 YDEGEE. The CDR3 has 14 amino acids. The DNA of the CDR3 is TGTGCCAGCAGCTTGAGAGGGGGGGAAGAGACCCAGTACTTC. Its translation: CASSLRGGEETQYF.

This chain connects TRBV5-4 to TRBJ2-7, with 7 bases that match TRBD1. CDR3 size: 16 residues. V lost 4 bases, J lost 5 bases, and 15 bases stayed unmatched. From germline, CDR1 is SGHNT and CDR2 YYREEE (reference sequence). The CDR3 loop reads CASSGQRQGGPHEQYF. Here the CDR3 DNA reads TGTGCCAGCAGCGGCCAACGACAGGGTGGGCCCCACGAGCAGTACTTC. The full variable domain, rest sourced from reference TRBV5-4 and TRBJ2-7, is ETGVTQSPTHLIKTRGQQVTLRCSSQSGHNTVSWYQQALGQGPQFIFQYYREEENGRGNFPPRFSGLQFPNYSSELNVNALELDDSALYLCASSGQRQGGPHEQYFGPGTRLTVT.

V is TRBV18 and J is TRBJ2-3; D is undetermined. CDR3 length equals 15 residues. V gave up 6 bases and J gave up 0 bases, with 13 bases separating them. The germline V gene encodes CDR1 KGHSH and CDR2 LQKENI. The CDR3 coding sequence is TGTGCCAGCTCCCCAGGAGAGACTAGCACAGATACGCAGTATTTT. Its translation: CASSPGETSTDTQYF.

The chain uses TRBV6-5 and TRBJ2-7; tentatively, D is TRBD1 or TRBD2 (5 bases each). Trimming left V 0 bases short and J 0 bases short, with 12 bases between. This CDR3 spans 16 amino acids. Germline assignment: CDR1 MNHEY and CDR2 SVGAGI. Here the CDR3 DNA reads TGTGCCAGCAGTTACTCGAGAGCAGGGAGCTCCTACGAGCAGTACTTC. This codes for CASSYSRAGSSYEQYF.

The V and J genes are TRBV11-2 and TRBJ1-3, with 9 positions matching TRBD1. The CDR3 has 17 amino acids. The J segment lost 2 bases and the V segment lost 2 bases, leaving 7 bases of the junction unmatched. Germline V lookup: CDR1 SGHAT, CDR2 FQNNGV. Here the CDR3 reads CASSLRTGQGTGNTIYF. The CDR3 nucleotides read TGTGCCAGCAGCTTAAGGACTGGACAGGGGACTGGAAACACCATATATTTT. The full variable domain, its missing parts supplied by reference TRBV11-2 and TRBJ1-3, is EAGVAQSPRYKIIEKRQSVAFWCNPISGHATLYWYQQILGQGPKLLIQFQNNGVVDDSQLPKDRFSAERLKGVDSTLKIQPAKLEDSAVYLCASSLRTGQGTGNTIYFGEGSWLTVV.

This sequence joins TRBV2 and TRBJ2-3; D ambiguous. Trimming removed 5 bases from V and 6 bases from J, with 9 bases in between. This CDR3 has 12 residues. Germline CDR1 and CDR2: SNHLY and FYNNEI. The CDR3 DNA sequence: TGTGCCAGCAGTCCCCCGATGGATACGCAGTATTTT. Translating gives CASSPPMDTQYF.

The chain joins TRBV2 to TRBJ1-5; D remains unclear. V was clipped by 7 bases and J by 2 bases, with 9 bases between them. The CDR3 runs to 13 residues. Germline-derived CDR1 and CDR2 are SNHLY and FYNNEI. Here the CDR3 reads CASNAGGNQPQHF. The CDR3 DNA sequence: TGTGCCAGCAATGCTGGGGGCAATCAGCCCCAGCATTTT.

The chain carries TRBV27 and TRBJ1-1; D not certain. This CDR3 spans 14 amino acids. V lost 2 bases and J lost 1, with 8 bases in between. The germline CDR1 and CDR2 sequences are MNHEY and SMNVEV (reference sequence). CDR3 sequence reads: CASSLEAGNTEAFF. The CDR3 DNA follows: TGTGCCAGCAGTTTAGAGGCAGGGAACACTGAAGCTTTCTTT.

The V call is TRBV19, the J call TRBJ1-1; D possibly corresponds to TRBD1 (6 bases). Deletions cut 8 bases from V and 9 bases from J, with 16 bases between. The CDR3 runs 12 residues. Germline CDR1 reads LNHDA; CDR2 reads SQIVND (reference sequence). The CDR3 DNA reads as TGTGCCAGTCAATTTCCGGGACATCAAGCTTTCTTT. Translation gives CASQFPGHQAFF.

The V call is TRBV18, the J call TRBJ1-6; weak D call: TRBD1 (5 bases). Germline values: CDR1 KGHSH, CDR2 LQKENI. The ends were cut back, 4 bases at V and 7 bases at J, with 17 bases in the middle. There are 16 residues in the CDR3. The CDR3 bases are TGTGCCAGCTCACGGGAGAGGGCAGGGAACAATTCACCCCTCCACTTT. Translating gives CASSRERAGNNSPLHF. Filled out from reference TRBV18 and TRBJ1-6, the complete variable domain reads NAGVMQNPRHLVRRRGQEARLRCSPMKGHSHVYWYRQLPEEGLKFMVYLQKENIIDESGMPKERFSAEFPKEGPSILRIQQVVRGDSAAYFCASSRERAGNNSPLHFGNGTRLTVT.

The chain combines TRBV5-4 with TRBJ1-3; perhaps TRBD1 as D (6 bases). This CDR3 spans 13 amino acids. CDR1 is SGHNT and CDR2 is YYREEE in the germline V gene (reference sequence). The germline V and J ends were trimmed by 6 bases and 8 bases, with 15 bases remaining between them. CDR3 amino acids: CASNLRGADTIYF. For the CDR3, the DNA is TGTGCCAGCAATTTGCGGGGGGCAGACACCATATATTTT.

This clone was seen a handful of times. The genes are TRBV5-4 and TRBJ2-5, with 16 bases matching TRBD2. This CDR3 is 17 amino acids long. V shed 4 bases and J 4 bases; nucleotides not matched to a gene: 7. Germline V CDR1 and CDR2: SGHNT, YYREEE (reference sequence). CDR3 in DNA: TGTGCCAGCAGCCCTGGGACTAGCGGGAGGGTCGTAGAGACCCAGTACTTC. It is translated as CASSPGTSGRVVETQYF.

CDR3 residues: CASSPSSGQASYNSPLHF. The DNA for the CDR3 is TGTGCCAGCTCACCCTCCTCCGGACAGGCGTCCTATAATTCACCCCTCCACTTT. The chain uses TRBV18 and TRBJ1-6; 7 nucleotides line up with TRBD1. J gave up 1 base and V 3 bases, and 9 bases lay outside the gene matches. The CDR3 has 18 residues. Germline V lookup: CDR1 KGHSH, CDR2 LQKENI.

As to this clone: Other DNA variants within this sample encode the same CDR3. This chain connects TRBV2 to TRBJ1-5, with D perhaps matching TRBD1 (6 bases). The CDR3 runs 14 residues. Trimming removed 3 bases at V and 4 bases at J, with 10 bases between. Germline V CDR1 and CDR2: SNHLY, FYNNEI. CDR3 nucleotide sequence: TGTGCCAGCAGTGACAGGGGCGGAAATCAGCCCCAGCATTTT. The encoded protein is CASSDRGGNQPQHF.

The V and J genes are TRBV7-3 and TRBJ2-2; no clear D. The CDR3 consists of 13 residues. Germline assignment: CDR1 SGHTA and CDR2 FQGTGA. V gave up 2 bases and J gave up 5 bases, with 6 bases separating them. CDR3 sequence: CASSLFGTGELFF. The DNA of the CDR3 is TGTGCCAGCAGCTTATTTGGGACCGGGGAGCTGTTTTTT.